This T cell receptor (beta chain) appears in the sequencing data of a study of blood T cell repertoires in COVID-19. Study overall: Samples representing acute and convalescent COVID-19 were sourced from the United States, Italy and Spain. Sample material is recorded as cDNA or gDNA derived from T cells, B-cell-depleted T cells, or PBMCs.

CDR1 and CDR2 (germline): SGHTA, FQGNSA. This CDR3 comprises 13 residues. Trimming at V came to 4 bases and at J to 4 bases, leaving 1 base not matched to a gene. This clone was detected only a few times. Per the original data handling: From reference gene primer amplification, estimates of nucleated cell counts were derived. Profiled with immunoSEQ multiplex PCR; TCRdb holds only in-frame clones, not every one. D and trimming come from the DNA, and the V and J calls and clone size come from that table. This sample carries about 260,000 clones, roughly four fifths of them seen once, and the ten largest clones take 8% to 9.5%.

The sequence came from a woman in her fifties or sixties who had recovered from COVID-19. The chain uses TRBV7-2 and TRBJ1-5; TRBD1 agrees at 7 bases. Sample: peripheral blood. Written as DNA, the CDR3 is TGTGCCAGCAGCTGGGACAGAAATCAGCCCCAGCATTTT. This codes for CASSWDRNQPQHF.